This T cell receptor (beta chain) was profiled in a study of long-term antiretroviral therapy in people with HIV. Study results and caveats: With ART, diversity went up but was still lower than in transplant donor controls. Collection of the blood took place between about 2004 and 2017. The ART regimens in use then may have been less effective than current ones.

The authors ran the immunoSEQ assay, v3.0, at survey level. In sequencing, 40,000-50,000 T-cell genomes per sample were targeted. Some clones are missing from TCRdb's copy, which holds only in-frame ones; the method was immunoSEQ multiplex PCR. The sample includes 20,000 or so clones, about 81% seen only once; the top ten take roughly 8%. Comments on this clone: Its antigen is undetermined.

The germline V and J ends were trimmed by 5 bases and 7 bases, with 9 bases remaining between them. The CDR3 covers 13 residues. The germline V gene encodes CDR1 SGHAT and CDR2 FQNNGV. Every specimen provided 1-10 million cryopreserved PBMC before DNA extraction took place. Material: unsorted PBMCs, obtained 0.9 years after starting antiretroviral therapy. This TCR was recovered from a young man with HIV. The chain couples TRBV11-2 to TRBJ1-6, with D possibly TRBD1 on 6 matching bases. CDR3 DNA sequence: TGTGCCAGCAGCCCGGGACAAAATTCACCCCTCCACTTT. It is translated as CASSPGQNSPLHF.